The clone carrying this T cell receptor beta chain has more than one count but fewer than ten. CDR1 is LGHNA, CDR2 YNFKEQ, per germline. There are 18 residues in the CDR3. The V segment lost 4 bases and the J segment 4 bases; nucleotides outside the gene matches: 11. Preparation of the TCRbeta library was carried out with unique molecular identifiers. TCRdb re-called the PCR reads through MiXCR, storing one row per CDR3 protein. This repertoire shows around 530,000 distinct CDR3 sequences, less than 35% found once; its top ten account for 2.4%. The sample belongs to a study of T-cell reconstitution after alpha-beta-depleted transplantation in children.

The chain couples TRBV4-2 to TRBJ2-2; 11 nucleotides align to TRBD2. This TCR came from a human donor who donated a stem cell graft to a child with aplastic anemia. This sample comprised PBMCs from the stem cell graft donor, obtained from the stem cell graft. The CDR3: CASSRPLTSGIGTGELFF. For the CDR3, the DNA is TGTGCCAGCAGCCGGCCCCTGACTAGCGGGATTGGCACCGGGGAGCTGTTTTTT.